These T cell receptor beta chains were read from a single sample in a study of OX40 agonist ivuxolimab in advanced cancers. Assay used: immunoSEQ multiplex PCR; TCRdb lists only in-frame clones, some missing. Of around 26,000 clones listed, 75% to 90% are singletons. The sample was CD4+ or CD8+ T cells sorted from blood, taken in a trial of the OX40 agonist ivuxolimab. The receptor set was obtained from an adult with an advanced solid tumor such as melanoma, head and neck, liver or kidney cancer. Each CDR3 is given with its conserved first and last residue. Fields, in order: CDR3 length, D gene, V gene, clone size, J gene, CDR3 DNA, CDR3 protein. A D gene is named only where the DNA matches it firmly. Size tells how often a clone was seen (once, few, many) or the class of an expanded clone, and some rows leave it out.

len: 17; d_gene: TRBD1; v_gene: TRBV5-4; abundance: .; j_gene: TRBJ2-5; CDR3nt: TGTGCCAGCAGCACCCCGGACAGGACGGAGCTCCAAGAGACCCAGTACTTC; CDR3aa: CASSTPDRTELQETQYF
len: 14; d_gene: .; v_gene: TRBV19; abundance: .; j_gene: TRBJ2-7; CDR3nt: TGTGCCAGCCAACTCAAAAGGGGCGGCTACGAGCAGTACTTC; CDR3aa: CASQLKRGGYEQYF
len: 16; d_gene: TRBD2; v_gene: TRBV4-2; abundance: .; j_gene: TRBJ2-5; CDR3nt: TGTGCCAGCAGCCAAGTCGACGGGGGGGGTGTAGAGACCCAGTACTTC; CDR3aa: CASSQVDGGGVETQYF
len: 16; d_gene: .; v_gene: TRBV18; abundance: .; j_gene: TRBJ2-1; CDR3nt: TGTGCCAGCTCAGCAGACCGGGCCTCTAACATAAATGAGCAGTTCTTC; CDR3aa: CASSADRASNINEQFF
len: 11; d_gene: .; v_gene: TRBV10-2; abundance: .; j_gene: TRBJ1-1; CDR3nt: TGCGCCAGCGAGGGTAACACTGAAGCTTTCTTT; CDR3aa: CASEGNTEAFF
len: 13; d_gene: .; v_gene: TRBV19; abundance: .; j_gene: TRBJ2-1; CDR3nt: TGTGCCAGTAGTATCTTACAGAACAATGAGCAGTTCTTC; CDR3aa: CASSILQNNEQFF
len: 15; d_gene: .; v_gene: TRBV5-4; abundance: .; j_gene: TRBJ2-1; CDR3nt: TGTGCCAGCAGCTTGGGGAGGACAGTCTACAATGAGCAGTTCTTC; CDR3aa: CASSLGRTVYNEQFF
len: 15; d_gene: TRBD2; v_gene: TRBV29-1; abundance: .; j_gene: TRBJ2-7; CDR3nt: TGCAGCGTTGAAGACGGTAGCGGGAGGATCTACGAGCAGTACTTC; CDR3aa: CSVEDGSGRIYEQYF
len: 14; d_gene: .; v_gene: TRBV9; abundance: .; j_gene: TRBJ1-3; CDR3nt: TGTGCCAGCAGCGTAGACGGAGGTCGAAACACCATATATTTT; CDR3aa: CASSVDGGRNTIYF
len: 13; d_gene: .; v_gene: TRBV27; abundance: .; j_gene: TRBJ1-1; CDR3nt: TGTGCCAGCAGTTTTGGGGGGACGGTTGAAGCTTTCTTT; CDR3aa: CASSFGGTVEAFF
len: 16; d_gene: TRBD1; v_gene: TRBV25-1; abundance: .; j_gene: TRBJ1-5; CDR3nt: TGTGCCAGCAGTGAGACAGGGGCATTCGGCAATCAGCCCCAGCATTTT; CDR3aa: CASSETGAFGNQPQHF
len: 15; d_gene: .; v_gene: TRBV21-1; abundance: .; j_gene: TRBJ2-7; CDR3nt: TGTGCCAGCAGCAAAGCGCTGGAAGGCTTTCGCGAGCAGTACTTC; CDR3aa: CASSKALEGFREQYF
len: 13; d_gene: .; v_gene: TRBV28; abundance: few; j_gene: TRBJ2-7; CDR3nt: TGTGCCAGCAGTCCGATCGACAGTTACGAGCAGTACTTC; CDR3aa: CASSPIDSYEQYF
len: 18; d_gene: .; v_gene: TRBV5-6; abundance: .; j_gene: TRBJ2-1; CDR3nt: TGTGCCAGCAGCTTGTATGGCGGGGGCCTGAGCTCCTACAATGAGCAGTTCTTC; CDR3aa: CASSLYGGGLSSYNEQFF
len: 16; d_gene: .; v_gene: TRBV9; abundance: .; j_gene: TRBJ1-1; CDR3nt: TGTGCCAGCAGCGTAGTCTCAGGGGCTCTGAACACTGAAGCTTTCTTT; CDR3aa: CASSVVSGALNTEAFF
len: 16; d_gene: .; v_gene: TRBV21-1; abundance: .; j_gene: TRBJ2-2; CDR3nt: TGTGCCAGCAGCAACGACAGGGAAACGAACACCGGGGAGCTGTTTTTT; CDR3aa: CASSNDRETNTGELFF
len: 15; d_gene: TRBD1; v_gene: TRBV9; abundance: .; j_gene: TRBJ1-1; CDR3nt: TGTGCCAGCAGCGCGTCCGGGACAGGGACCTCTGAAGCTTTCTTT; CDR3aa: CASSASGTGTSEAFF
len: 14; d_gene: TRBD2; v_gene: TRBV7-8; abundance: .; j_gene: TRBJ2-2; CDR3nt: TGTGCCAGCTCGGGGGGTAGCGAGAGCGGGGAGCTGTTTTTT; CDR3aa: CASSGGSESGELFF
len: 14; d_gene: TRBD1; v_gene: TRBV9; abundance: .; j_gene: TRBJ2-7; CDR3nt: TGTGCCAGCAGCGCCGGACAGGGGGAGGACGAGCAGTACTTC; CDR3aa: CASSAGQGEDEQYF
len: 15; d_gene: TRBD2; v_gene: TRBV7-9; abundance: .; j_gene: TRBJ2-7; CDR3nt: TGTGCCAGCAGCACTCCTCTGCCACTAGCGACCGAGCAGTACTTC; CDR3aa: CASSTPLPLATEQYF
len: 13; d_gene: .; v_gene: TRBV28; abundance: once; j_gene: TRBJ1-2; CDR3nt: TGTGCCAGCAGACCGGACGAAGGCTATGGCTACACCTTC; CDR3aa: CASRPDEGYGYTF
len: 16; d_gene: .; v_gene: TRBV10-1; abundance: .; j_gene: TRBJ1-1; CDR3nt: TGCGCCAGCAGTGAGACCACCCCGGGGGGGGACGGCGAAGCTTTCTTT; CDR3aa: CASSETTPGGDGEAFF
len: 17; d_gene: .; v_gene: TRBV4-2; abundance: .; j_gene: TRBJ2-1; CDR3nt: TGTGCCAGCAGCCAAGCCTCTAGCGAAATCTCCTACAATGAGCAGTTCTTC; CDR3aa: CASSQASSEISYNEQFF
len: 12; d_gene: .; v_gene: TRBV7-3; abundance: .; j_gene: TRBJ2-3; CDR3nt: TGTGCCAGCAGCCTAGATACACGTGGGGTGTATTTT; CDR3aa: CASSLDTRGVYF
len: 13; d_gene: TRBD1; v_gene: TRBV6-4; abundance: .; j_gene: TRBJ1-2; CDR3nt: TGTGCCAGCAGTGGGGGACAGGGATGGGGCTACACCTTC; CDR3aa: CASSGGQGWGYTF
len: 9; d_gene: .; v_gene: TRBV20-1; abundance: .; j_gene: TRBJ1-2; CDR3nt: TGCAGTGCAACCTATGGCTACACCTTC; CDR3aa: CSATYGYTF
len: 14; d_gene: .; v_gene: TRBV21-1; abundance: .; j_gene: TRBJ2-1; CDR3nt: TGTGCCAGCAGCAAAGTTACAGGGGGTAATGAGCAGTTCTTC; CDR3aa: CASSKVTGGNEQFF
len: 13; d_gene: .; v_gene: TRBV5-1; abundance: few; j_gene: TRBJ2-1; CDR3nt: TGCGCCAGCAGGGTCCGATCCTACAATGAGCAGTTCTTC; CDR3aa: CASRVRSYNEQFF
len: 16; d_gene: .; v_gene: TRBV4-1; abundance: .; j_gene: TRBJ2-3; CDR3nt: TGCGCCAGCAGCCAAGGGGTGGGGATTAGCACAGATACGCAGTATTTT; CDR3aa: CASSQGVGISTDTQYF
len: 14; d_gene: .; v_gene: TRBV19; abundance: few; j_gene: TRBJ1-5; CDR3nt: TGTGCCAGTAGTATAGTCCCGTCGGGACAGCCCCAGCATTTT; CDR3aa: CASSIVPSGQPQHF
len: 12; d_gene: .; v_gene: TRBV7-8; abundance: .; j_gene: TRBJ2-1; CDR3nt: TGTGCCAGCAGCAAAAAAGGGAATGAGCAGTTCTTC; CDR3aa: CASSKKGNEQFF
len: 15; d_gene: .; v_gene: TRBV5-8; abundance: once; j_gene: TRBJ2-7; CDR3nt: TGTGCCAGCAGCTTGGAGGGGGAGATCTTCTACGAGCAGTACTTC; CDR3aa: CASSLEGEIFYEQYF
len: 13; d_gene: .; v_gene: TRBV27; abundance: .; j_gene: TRBJ2-7; CDR3nt: TGTGCCAGCAGTTCCCGAGGCGCCTACGAGCAGTACTTC; CDR3aa: CASSSRGAYEQYF
len: 16; d_gene: TRBD2; v_gene: TRBV27; abundance: .; j_gene: TRBJ2-2; CDR3nt: TGTGCCAGCAGTGCGGGACTAGCGGGCCACACCGGGGAGCTGTTTTTT; CDR3aa: CASSAGLAGHTGELFF
len: 14; d_gene: .; v_gene: TRBV9; abundance: .; j_gene: TRBJ2-7; CDR3nt: TGTGCCAGCAGCGTAGAAGGTCACTGGCGGGAGCAGTACTTC; CDR3aa: CASSVEGHWREQYF
len: 15; d_gene: .; v_gene: TRBV4-3; abundance: .; j_gene: TRBJ2-2; CDR3nt: TGCGCCAGCAGCCAAGAAATATGGTATACCGGGGAGCTGTTTTTT; CDR3aa: CASSQEIWYTGELFF
len: 12; d_gene: .; v_gene: TRBV27; abundance: .; j_gene: TRBJ2-1; CDR3nt: TGTGCCAGCAGCACCGGGGGCAATGAGCAGTTCTTC; CDR3aa: CASSTGGNEQFF
len: 15; d_gene: .; v_gene: TRBV6-6; abundance: .; j_gene: TRBJ1-5; CDR3nt: TGTGCCAGCAGTTACTCGTCGATCGGCAATCAGCCCCAGCATTTT; CDR3aa: CASSYSSIGNQPQHF
len: 12; d_gene: .; v_gene: TRBV11-2; abundance: .; j_gene: TRBJ2-5; CDR3nt: TGTGCCAGCAGCTTAGGGCTGGAGACCCAGTACTTC; CDR3aa: CASSLGLETQYF
len: 15; d_gene: .; v_gene: TRBV5-1; abundance: .; j_gene: TRBJ1-2; CDR3nt: TGCGCCAGCAGCCCATCGGGAGGGTTGGGCTATGGCTACACCTTC; CDR3aa: CASSPSGGLGYGYTF
len: 15; d_gene: TRBD1; v_gene: TRBV5-6; abundance: .; j_gene: TRBJ2-7; CDR3nt: TGTGCCAGCAGCCGGGCCGGGACAGGCGATTACGAGCAGTACTTC; CDR3aa: CASSRAGTGDYEQYF
len: 14; d_gene: .; v_gene: TRBV28; abundance: .; j_gene: TRBJ2-2; CDR3nt: TGTGCCAGCAGTTTAATGGGGGGAACCGGGGAGCTGTTTTTT; CDR3aa: CASSLMGGTGELFF
len: 15; d_gene: TRBD1; v_gene: TRBV19; abundance: .; j_gene: TRBJ2-7; CDR3nt: TGTGCCAGTAGTAAAGGGACAGGGCAACTCTACGAGCAGTACTTC; CDR3aa: CASSKGTGQLYEQYF
len: 16; d_gene: .; v_gene: TRBV4-3; abundance: .; j_gene: TRBJ2-2; CDR3nt: TGCGCCAGCAGCCAAGGCCGGGACACTCTCCCTGGGGAGCTGTTTTTT; CDR3aa: CASSQGRDTLPGELFF
len: 14; d_gene: .; v_gene: TRBV6-5; abundance: .; j_gene: TRBJ1-2; CDR3nt: TGTGCCAGCAGTTACTCTGGGCCCAACTATGGCTACACCTTC; CDR3aa: CASSYSGPNYGYTF
len: 13; d_gene: .; v_gene: TRBV5-4; abundance: .; j_gene: TRBJ1-1; CDR3nt: TGTGCCAGCAGCTGGGAAGAGAACACTGAAGCTTTCTTT; CDR3aa: CASSWEENTEAFF
len: 16; d_gene: .; v_gene: TRBV7-6; abundance: .; j_gene: TRBJ1-3; CDR3nt: TGTGCCAGCAGCTTAGAGGGCAGGCGCTCTGGAAACACCATATATTTT; CDR3aa: CASSLEGRRSGNTIYF